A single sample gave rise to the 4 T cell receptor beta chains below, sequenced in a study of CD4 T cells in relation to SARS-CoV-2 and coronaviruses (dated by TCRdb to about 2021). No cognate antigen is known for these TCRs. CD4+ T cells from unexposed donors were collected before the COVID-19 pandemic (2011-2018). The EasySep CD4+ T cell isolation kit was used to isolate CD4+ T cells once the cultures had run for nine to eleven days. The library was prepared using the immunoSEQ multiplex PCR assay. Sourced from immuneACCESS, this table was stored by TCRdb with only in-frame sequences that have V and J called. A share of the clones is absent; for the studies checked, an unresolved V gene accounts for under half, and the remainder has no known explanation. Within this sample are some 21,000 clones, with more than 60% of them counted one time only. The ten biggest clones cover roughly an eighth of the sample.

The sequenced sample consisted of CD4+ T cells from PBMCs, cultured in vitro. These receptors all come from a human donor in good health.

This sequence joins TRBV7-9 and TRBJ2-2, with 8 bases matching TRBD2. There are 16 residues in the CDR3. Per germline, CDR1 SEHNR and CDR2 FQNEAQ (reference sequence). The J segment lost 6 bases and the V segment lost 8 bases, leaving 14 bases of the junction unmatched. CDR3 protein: CASPSVAGGLAGELFF. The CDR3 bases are TGTGCCAGCCCTTCTGTGGCGGGAGGTTTGGCCGGGGAGCTGTTTTTT.

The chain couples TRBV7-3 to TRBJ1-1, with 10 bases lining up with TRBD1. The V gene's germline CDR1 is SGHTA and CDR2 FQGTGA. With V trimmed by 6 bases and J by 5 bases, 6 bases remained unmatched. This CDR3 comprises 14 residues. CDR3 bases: TGTGCCAGCAGTACTGGACAGGGGGAGACTGAAGCTTTCTTT. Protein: CASSTGQGETEAFF.

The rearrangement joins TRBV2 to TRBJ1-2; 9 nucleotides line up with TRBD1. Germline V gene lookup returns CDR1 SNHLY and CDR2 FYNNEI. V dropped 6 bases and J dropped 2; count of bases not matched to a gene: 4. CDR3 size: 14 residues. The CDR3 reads CASRWGTGNYGYTF. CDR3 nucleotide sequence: TGTGCCAGCAGGTGGGGGACAGGGAACTATGGCTACACCTTC.

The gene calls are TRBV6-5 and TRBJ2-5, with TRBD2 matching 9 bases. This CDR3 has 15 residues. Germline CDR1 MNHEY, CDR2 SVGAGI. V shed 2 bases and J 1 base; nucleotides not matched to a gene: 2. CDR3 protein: CASSYASGAQETQYF. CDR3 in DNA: TGTGCCAGCAGTTACGCTAGCGGGGCCCAAGAGACCCAGTACTTC.